This T cell receptor (beta chain) is drawn from a study of spatial heterogeneity in lung cancer. The length of the CDR3 is 15 residues. V was clipped by 6 bases and J by 5 bases; unmatched bases: 7. Germline CDR1 and CDR2: MDHEN and SYDVKM. This clonotype showed up many times. Noted time point: sample taken at primary tumor resection. Tumor, nontumor lung or frozen PBMC supplied whole RNA, sequenced without sorting. The library protocol tagged each TCR cDNA with a unique molecular identifier. TCRdb recomputed calls from the 5' RACE reads with MiXCR, one row per CDR3 protein. The sample consists of about 92,000 distinct CDR3 sequences, around 12% of them appearing once.

Specimen: PBMCs, collected at surgery. This receptor was taken from a male donor with early-stage non-small cell lung cancer. The rearrangement joins TRBV28 to TRBJ1-6; 7 bases agree with TRBD1. This chain's CDR3 is CASRVTGTDNSPLHF. CDR3 coding DNA: TGTGCCAGCAGGGTAACCGGGACAGATAATTCACCCCTCCACTTT.